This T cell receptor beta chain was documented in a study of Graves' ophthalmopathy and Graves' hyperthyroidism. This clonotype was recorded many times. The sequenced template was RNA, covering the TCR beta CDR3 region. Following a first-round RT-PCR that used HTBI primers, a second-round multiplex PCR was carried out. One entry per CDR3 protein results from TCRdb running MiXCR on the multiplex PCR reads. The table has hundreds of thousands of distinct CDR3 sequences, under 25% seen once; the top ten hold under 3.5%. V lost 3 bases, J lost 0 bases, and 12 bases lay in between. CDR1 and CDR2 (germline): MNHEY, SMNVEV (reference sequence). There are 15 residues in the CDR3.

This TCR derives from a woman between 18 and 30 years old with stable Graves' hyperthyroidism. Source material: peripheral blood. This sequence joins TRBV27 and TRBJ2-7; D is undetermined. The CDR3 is CASSFASVSSYEQYF. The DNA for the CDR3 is TGTGCCAGCAGTTTTGCGAGCGTTAGCTCCTACGAGCAGTACTTC.